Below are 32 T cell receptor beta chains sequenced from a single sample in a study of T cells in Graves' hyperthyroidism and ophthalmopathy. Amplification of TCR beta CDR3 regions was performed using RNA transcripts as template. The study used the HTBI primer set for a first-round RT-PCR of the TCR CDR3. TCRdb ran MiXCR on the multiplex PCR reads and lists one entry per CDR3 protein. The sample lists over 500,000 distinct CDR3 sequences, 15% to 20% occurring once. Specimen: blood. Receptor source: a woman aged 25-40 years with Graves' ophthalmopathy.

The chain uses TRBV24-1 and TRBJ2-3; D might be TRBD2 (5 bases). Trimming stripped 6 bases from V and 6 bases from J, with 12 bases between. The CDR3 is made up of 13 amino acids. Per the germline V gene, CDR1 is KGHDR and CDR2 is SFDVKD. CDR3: CATSPQSGDTQYF. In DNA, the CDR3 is TGTGCCACCAGTCCCCAGTCGGGGGATACGCAGTATTTT.

The CDR3: CASSLRGGGDRGLSGANVLTF. The CDR3 DNA reads as TGTGCCAGCAGTTTAAGGGGGGGTGGGGACAGGGGGCTATCTGGGGCCAACGTCCTGACTTTC. The V gene is TRBV28, the J gene TRBJ2-6, with TRBD1 matching 12 bases. After removal of 2 bases from V and 1 base from J, the junction contained 12 bases not matched to a gene. This CDR3 comprises 21 residues. Germline CDR1 MDHEN, CDR2 SYDVKM.

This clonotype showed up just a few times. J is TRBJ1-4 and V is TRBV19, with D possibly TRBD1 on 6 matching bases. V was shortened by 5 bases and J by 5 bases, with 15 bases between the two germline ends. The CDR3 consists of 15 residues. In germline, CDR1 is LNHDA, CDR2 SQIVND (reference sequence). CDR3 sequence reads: CASSAGQSQNEKLFF. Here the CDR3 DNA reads TGTGCCAGTAGTGCCGGACAGTCCCAAAATGAAAAACTGTTTTTT.

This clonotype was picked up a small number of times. CDR3 sequence (DNA): TGTGCCAGCAGTGACTTTACAGGGGCGACTTTCTTCAATCAGCCCCAGCATTTT. It encodes CASSDFTGATFFNQPQHF. This rearrangement joins TRBV6-1 to TRBJ1-5; 7 bases line up with TRBD1. J gave up 3 bases and V 3 bases, and 14 bases lay outside the gene matches. CDR3 size: 18 residues. Per the germline V gene, CDR1 is MNHNS and CDR2 is SASEGT.

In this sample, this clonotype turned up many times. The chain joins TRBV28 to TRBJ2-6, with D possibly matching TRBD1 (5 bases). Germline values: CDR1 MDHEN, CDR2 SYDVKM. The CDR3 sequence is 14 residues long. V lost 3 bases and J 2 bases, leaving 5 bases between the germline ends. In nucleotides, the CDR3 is TGTGCCAGCAGTTTCAGGGCTGGGGCCAACGTCCTGACTTTC. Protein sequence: CASSFRAGANVLTF. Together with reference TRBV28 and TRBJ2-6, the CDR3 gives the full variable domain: DVKVTQSSRYLVKRTGEKVFLECVQDMDHENMFWYRQDPGLGLRLIYFSYDVKMKEKGDIPEGYSVSREKKERFSLILESASTNQTSMYLCASSFRAGANVLTFGAGSRLTVL.

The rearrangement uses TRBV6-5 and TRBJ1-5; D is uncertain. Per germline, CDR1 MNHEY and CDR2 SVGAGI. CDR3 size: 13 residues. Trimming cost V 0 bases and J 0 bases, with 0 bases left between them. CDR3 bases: TGTGCCAGCAGTTACTCTAGCAATCAGCCCCAGCATTTT. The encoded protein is CASSYSSNQPQHF.

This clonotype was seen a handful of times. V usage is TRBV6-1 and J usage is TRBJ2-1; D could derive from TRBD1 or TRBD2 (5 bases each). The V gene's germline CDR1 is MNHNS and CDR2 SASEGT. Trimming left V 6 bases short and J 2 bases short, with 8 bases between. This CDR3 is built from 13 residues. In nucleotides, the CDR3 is TGTGCCAGCAGCCCGGGGCCCTACAATGAGCAGTTCTTC. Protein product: CASSPGPYNEQFF.

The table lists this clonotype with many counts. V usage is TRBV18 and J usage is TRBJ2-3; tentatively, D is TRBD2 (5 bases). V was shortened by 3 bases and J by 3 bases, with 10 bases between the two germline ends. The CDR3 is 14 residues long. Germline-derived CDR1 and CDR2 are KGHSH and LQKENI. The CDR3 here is CASSPEAYTDTQYF. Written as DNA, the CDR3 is TGTGCCAGCTCACCGGAGGCTTATACAGATACGCAGTATTTT.

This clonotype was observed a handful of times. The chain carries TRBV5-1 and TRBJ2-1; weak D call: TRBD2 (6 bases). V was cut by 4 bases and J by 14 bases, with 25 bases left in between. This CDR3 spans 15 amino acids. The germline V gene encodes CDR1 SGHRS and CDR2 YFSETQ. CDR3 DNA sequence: TGCGCCAGCAGCCCCCTTAAGAGTAGCGGCGGTTTGGAGTTCTTC. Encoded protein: CASSPLKSSGGLEFF.

The CDR3 is CAISVGALTGAKNIQYF. The CDR3 region has the DNA TGTGCCATCAGTGTGGGGGCCTTGACGGGGGCCAAAAACATTCAGTACTTC. This chain joins TRBV10-3 and TRBJ2-4; D is possibly TRBD1 (6 bases). The V gene's germline CDR1 is ENHRY and CDR2 SYGVKD. V was clipped by 4 bases and J by 1 base, with 17 bases between them. This CDR3 has 17 residues.

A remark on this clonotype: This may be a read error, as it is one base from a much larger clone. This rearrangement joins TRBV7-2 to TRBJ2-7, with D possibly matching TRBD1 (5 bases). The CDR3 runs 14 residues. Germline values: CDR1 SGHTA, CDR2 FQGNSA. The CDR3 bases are TGTGCCAGCAGGCAGGGTTCCCTTATCTACGAGCAGCACTTC. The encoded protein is CASRQGSLIYEQHF.

The CDR3 DNA follows: TGTGCCAGCAGCGTTGGGGTTACAAAAAATTCACCCCTCCACTTT. Translated, it gives CASSVGVTKNSPLHF. The rearrangement joins TRBV7-8 to TRBJ1-6; D unresolved. The CDR3 covers 15 residues. Germline V gene sequence: CDR1 SGHVS, CDR2 FQNEAQ. The germline V and J ends were trimmed by 5 bases and 7 bases, with 15 bases remaining between them.

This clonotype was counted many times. As DNA, the CDR3 is TGTGCCAGCAGAGGAGCGGTTCTAGCCAAAAACATTCAGTACTTC. Its protein product is CASRGAVLAKNIQYF. This chain joins TRBV11-2 and TRBJ2-4; possible D gene TRBD2, 5 bases. V lost 6 bases to trimming and J lost 0 bases, with 12 bases between them. The CDR3 contains 15 residues. CDR1 is SGHAT and CDR2 is FQNNGV in the germline V gene.

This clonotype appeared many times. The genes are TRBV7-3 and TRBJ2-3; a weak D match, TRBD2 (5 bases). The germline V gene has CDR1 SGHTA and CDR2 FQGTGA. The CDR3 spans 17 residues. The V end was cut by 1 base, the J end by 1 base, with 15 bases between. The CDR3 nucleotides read TGTGCCAGCAGCTTAAAAACGGCGGGCAGCGGCACAGATACGCAGTATTTT. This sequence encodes CASSLKTAGSGTDTQYF.

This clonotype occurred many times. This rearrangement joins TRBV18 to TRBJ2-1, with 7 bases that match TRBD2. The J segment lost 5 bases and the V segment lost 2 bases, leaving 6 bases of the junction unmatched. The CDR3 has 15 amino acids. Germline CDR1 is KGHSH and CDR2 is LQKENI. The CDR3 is CASSPSRERDNEQFF. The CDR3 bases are TGTGCCAGCTCACCATCGCGGGAGAGGGACAATGAGCAGTTCTTC.

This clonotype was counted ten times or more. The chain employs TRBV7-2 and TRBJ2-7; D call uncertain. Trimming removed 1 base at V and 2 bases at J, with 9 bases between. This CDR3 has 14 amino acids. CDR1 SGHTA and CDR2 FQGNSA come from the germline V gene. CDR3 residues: CASSLESLAYEQYF. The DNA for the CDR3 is TGTGCCAGCAGCTTAGAGTCCCTTGCCTACGAGCAGTACTTC.

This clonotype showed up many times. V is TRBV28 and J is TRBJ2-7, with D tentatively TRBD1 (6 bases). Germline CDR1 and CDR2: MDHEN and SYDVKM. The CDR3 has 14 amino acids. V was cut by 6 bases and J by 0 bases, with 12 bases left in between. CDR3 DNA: TGTGCCAGCAGGCCTGACAGGACCTCCTACGAGCAGTACTTC. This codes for CASRPDRTSYEQYF.

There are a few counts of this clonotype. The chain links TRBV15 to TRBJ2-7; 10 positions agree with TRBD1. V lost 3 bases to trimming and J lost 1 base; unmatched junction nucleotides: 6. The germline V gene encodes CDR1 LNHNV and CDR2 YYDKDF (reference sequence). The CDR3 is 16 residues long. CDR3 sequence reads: CATSSGQGEMSYEQYF. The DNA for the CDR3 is TGTGCCACCAGCAGTGGACAGGGGGAAATGTCCTACGAGCAGTACTTC.

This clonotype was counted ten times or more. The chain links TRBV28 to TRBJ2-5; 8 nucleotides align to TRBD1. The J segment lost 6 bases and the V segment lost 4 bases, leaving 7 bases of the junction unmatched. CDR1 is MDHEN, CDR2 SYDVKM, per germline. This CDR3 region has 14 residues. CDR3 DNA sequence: TGTGCCAGCAGTTCCAGGACAGGGATCCAGACCCAGTACTTC. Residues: CASSSRTGIQTQYF.

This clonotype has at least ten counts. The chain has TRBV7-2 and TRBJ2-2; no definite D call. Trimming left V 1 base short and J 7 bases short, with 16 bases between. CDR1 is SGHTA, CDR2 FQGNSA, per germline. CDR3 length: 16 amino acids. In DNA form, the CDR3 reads TGTGCCAGCAGCTTAGGCCCCCCTGGGGTCTTCGGGGAGCTGTTTTTT. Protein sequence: CASSLGPPGVFGELFF.

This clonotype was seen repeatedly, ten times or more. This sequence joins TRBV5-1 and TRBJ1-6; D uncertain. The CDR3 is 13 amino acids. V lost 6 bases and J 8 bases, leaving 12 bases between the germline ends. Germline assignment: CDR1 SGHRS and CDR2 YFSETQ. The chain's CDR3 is CASNTAGDSPLHF. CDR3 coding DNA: TGCGCCAGCAACACCGCGGGTGATTCACCCCTCCACTTT.

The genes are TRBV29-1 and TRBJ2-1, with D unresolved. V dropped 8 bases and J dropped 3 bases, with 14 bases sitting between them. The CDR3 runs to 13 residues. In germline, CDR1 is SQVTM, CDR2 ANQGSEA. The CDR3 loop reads CSLSKGSYNEQFF. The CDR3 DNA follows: TGCAGCCTATCCAAGGGCAGCTACAATGAGCAGTTCTTC.

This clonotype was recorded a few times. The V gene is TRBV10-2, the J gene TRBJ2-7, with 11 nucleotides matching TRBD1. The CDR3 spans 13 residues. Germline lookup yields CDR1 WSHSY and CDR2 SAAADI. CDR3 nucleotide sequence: TGCGGTGTGGGACAGGGGGGATCCTACGAGCAGTACTTC. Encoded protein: CGVGQGGSYEQYF.

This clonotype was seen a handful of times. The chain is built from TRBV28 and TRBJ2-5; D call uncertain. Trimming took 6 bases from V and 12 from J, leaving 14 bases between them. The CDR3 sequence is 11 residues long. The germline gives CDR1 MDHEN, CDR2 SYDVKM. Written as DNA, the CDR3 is TGTGCCAGCAGCGACCCCATTATTAAGTACTTC. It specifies CASSDPIIKYF. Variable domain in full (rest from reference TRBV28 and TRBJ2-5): DVKVTQSSRYLVKRTGEKVFLECVQDMDHENMFWYRQDPGLGLRLIYFSYDVKMKEKGDIPEGYSVSREKKERFSLILESASTNQTSMYLCASSDPIIKYFGPGTRLLVL.

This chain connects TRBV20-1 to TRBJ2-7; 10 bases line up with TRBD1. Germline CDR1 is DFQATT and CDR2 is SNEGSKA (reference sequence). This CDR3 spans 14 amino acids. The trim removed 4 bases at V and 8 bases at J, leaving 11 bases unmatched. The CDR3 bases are TGCAGTGCTACCGGGACAGGGGCTTACAATAAGCAGTACTTC. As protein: CSATGTGAYNKQYF.

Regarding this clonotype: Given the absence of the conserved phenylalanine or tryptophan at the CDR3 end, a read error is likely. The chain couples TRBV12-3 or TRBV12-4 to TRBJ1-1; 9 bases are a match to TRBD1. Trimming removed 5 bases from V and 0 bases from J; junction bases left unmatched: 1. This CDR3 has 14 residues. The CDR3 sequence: CASSDRGVNTEAFL. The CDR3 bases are TGTGCCAGCAGTGACAGGGGGGTGAACACTGAAGCTTTCCTT.

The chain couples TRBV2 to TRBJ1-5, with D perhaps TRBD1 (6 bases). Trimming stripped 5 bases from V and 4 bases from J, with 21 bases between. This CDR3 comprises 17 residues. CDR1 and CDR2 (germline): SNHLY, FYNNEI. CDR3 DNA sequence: TGTGCCAGCAGTACTCACCTTATGCGGCAGGGGAATCAGCCCCAGCATTTT. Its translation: CASSTHLMRQGNQPQHF.

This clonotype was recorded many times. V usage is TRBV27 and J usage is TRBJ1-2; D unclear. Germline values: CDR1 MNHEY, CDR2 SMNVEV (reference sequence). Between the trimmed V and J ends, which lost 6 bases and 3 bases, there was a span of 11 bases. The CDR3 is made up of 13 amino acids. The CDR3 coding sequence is TGTGCCAGCAGCCGCCAGGCCTACTATGGCTACACCTTC. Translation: CASSRQAYYGYTF.

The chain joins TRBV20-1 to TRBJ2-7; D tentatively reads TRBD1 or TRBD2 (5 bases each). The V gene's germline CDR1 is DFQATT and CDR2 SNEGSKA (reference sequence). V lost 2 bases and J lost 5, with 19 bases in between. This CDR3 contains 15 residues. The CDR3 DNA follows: TGCAGTGCTAGACTCCGGGACGGGAACTTTCACGAGCAGTACTTC. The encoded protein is CSARLRDGNFHEQYF.

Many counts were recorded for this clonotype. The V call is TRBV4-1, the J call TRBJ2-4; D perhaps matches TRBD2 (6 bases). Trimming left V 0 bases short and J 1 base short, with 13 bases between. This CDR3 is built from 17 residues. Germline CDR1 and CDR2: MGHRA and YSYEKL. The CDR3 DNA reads TGCGCCAGCAGCCAAGATTCCAGCGGGTCGGCCAAAAACATTCAGTACTTC. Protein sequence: CASSQDSSGSAKNIQYF.

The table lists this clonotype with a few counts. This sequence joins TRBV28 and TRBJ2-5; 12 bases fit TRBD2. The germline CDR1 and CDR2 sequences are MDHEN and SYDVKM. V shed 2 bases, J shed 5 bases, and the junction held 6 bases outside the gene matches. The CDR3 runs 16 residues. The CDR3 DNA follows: TGTGCCAGCAGTTTAAATCTAGCGGGAGGGCGGGAGACCCAGTACTTC. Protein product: CASSLNLAGGRETQYF.

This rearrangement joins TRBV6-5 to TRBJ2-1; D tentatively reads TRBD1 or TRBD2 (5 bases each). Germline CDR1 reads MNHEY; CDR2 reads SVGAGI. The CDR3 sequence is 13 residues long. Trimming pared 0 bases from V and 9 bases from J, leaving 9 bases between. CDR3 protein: CASSYSWGSEQFF. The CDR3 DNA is TGTGCCAGCAGTTACTCTTGGGGGAGTGAGCAGTTCTTC.